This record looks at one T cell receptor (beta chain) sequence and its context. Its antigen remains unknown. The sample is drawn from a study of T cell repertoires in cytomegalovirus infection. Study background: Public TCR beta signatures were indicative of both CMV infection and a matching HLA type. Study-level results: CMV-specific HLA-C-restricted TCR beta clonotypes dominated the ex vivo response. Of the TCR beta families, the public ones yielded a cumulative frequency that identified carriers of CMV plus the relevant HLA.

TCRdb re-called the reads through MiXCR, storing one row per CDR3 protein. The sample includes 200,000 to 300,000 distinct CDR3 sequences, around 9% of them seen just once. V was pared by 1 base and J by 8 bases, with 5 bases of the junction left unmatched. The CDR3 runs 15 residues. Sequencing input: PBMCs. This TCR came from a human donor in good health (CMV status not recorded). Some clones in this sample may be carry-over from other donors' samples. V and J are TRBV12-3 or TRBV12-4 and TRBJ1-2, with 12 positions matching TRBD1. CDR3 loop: CASSLGDRGRRGYTF. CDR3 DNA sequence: TGTGCCAGCAGTTTAGGGGACAGGGGGCGCCGAGGCTACACCTTC.